These 5 T cell receptor beta chains were all obtained from the same sample, sequenced in a study of shared clonotypes between healthy human individuals (dated by TCRdb to 2018 to 2020). Library generation was performed with the immunoSEQ multiplex PCR assay. TCRdb retrieved this table from immuneACCESS and kept in-frame rearrangements only. Not all clones are present; in checked studies, unresolved V genes account for under half, and no reason is known for the remainder. Present in this sample are some 1,600,000 clones, nearly 99% of which were seen just once. Less than 0.55% of the sample belongs to the ten largest clones. Sequences were obtained from naive CD4+ T cells sorted from blood. The sample's cell subset or site label, decoded: CD45RA+ positively selected. The receptors were sampled from a man younger than 45 in good health.

The V and J genes are TRBV11-2 and TRBJ1-1; D unresolved. CDR1 and CDR2 from the germline V gene are SGHAT and FQNNGV. V shed 2 bases and J shed 6 bases, with 10 bases lying between them. This CDR3 comprises 13 residues. CDR3 region: CASSLYDYSEAFF. The CDR3 DNA is TGTGCCAGCAGCTTATACGACTACTCTGAAGCTTTCTTT.

The CDR3 is CASSQDIVSGELFF. For the CDR3, the DNA is TGCGCCAGCAGCCAAGATATAGTATCCGGGGAGCTGTTTTTT. The V gene is TRBV4-3, the J gene TRBJ2-2; no clear D. This CDR3 region has 14 residues. Trimming left V 0 bases short and J 6 bases short, with 8 bases between. Germline CDR1 and CDR2: LGHNA and YSLEER.

The J gene is TRBJ2-5, the V gene TRBV9; possibly TRBD1 or TRBD2 for D (5 bases each). The CDR3 runs 14 residues. The germline V gene encodes CDR1 SGDLS and CDR2 YYNGEE. The V end was cut by 5 bases, the J end by 1 base, with 12 bases between. The CDR3, as DNA: TGTGCCAGCAGTCTAGGGACCACCCAAGAGACCCAGTACTTC. Its protein product is CASSLGTTQETQYF.

The V call is TRBV5-1, the J call TRBJ2-3, with 10 nucleotides matching TRBD1. V shed 4 bases and J 1 base; nucleotides not matched to a gene: 9. From germline, CDR1 is SGHRS and CDR2 YFSETQ. The CDR3 is 17 amino acids. The CDR3 here is CASSADRGGFRTDTQYF. The CDR3 DNA sequence: TGCGCCAGCAGCGCGGACAGGGGGGGTTTTCGCACAGATACGCAGTATTTT.

The chain couples TRBV27 to TRBJ2-3, with 10 bases matching TRBD2. The CDR3 sequence is 18 residues long. V shed 6 bases and J 2 bases; nucleotides not matched to a gene: 14. Per the germline V gene, CDR1 is MNHEY and CDR2 is SMNVEV (reference sequence). Here the CDR3 reads CASSRLAIAGGPTDTQYF. CDR3 DNA sequence: TGTGCCAGCAGCCGATTGGCTATAGCGGGAGGCCCCACAGATACGCAGTATTTT.